This entry concerns a single TCR beta chain. Its specificity is not known. This CDR3 contains 15 residues. V lost 6 bases to trimming and J lost 2 bases; unmatched junction nucleotides: 4. CDR1 SGHTA and CDR2 FQGNSA come from the germline V gene. This sample was included in a study of cytomegalovirus exposure and HLA in healthy donors. Findings of the study overall: Researchers reported in a later analysis that a missense DCLRE1C variant was tied to TCR beta V- and J-gene trimming.

Use of 60 Vbeta and 13 Jbeta primers characterized the PCR. Some clones are missing from TCRdb's copy, which holds only in-frame ones; the method was immunoSEQ multiplex PCR. The specimen's table records fewer than 200,000 clones. This TCR derives from a man aged 30 to 39 in good health and CMV-seronegative. Material for sequencing was PBMCs. The chain is built from TRBV7-2 and TRBJ2-2; 9 bases match TRBD1. CDR3 coding DNA: TGTGCCAGCAGACCGGGACAGGGAAACACCGGGGAGCTGTTTTTT. The encoded protein is CASRPGQGNTGELFF.